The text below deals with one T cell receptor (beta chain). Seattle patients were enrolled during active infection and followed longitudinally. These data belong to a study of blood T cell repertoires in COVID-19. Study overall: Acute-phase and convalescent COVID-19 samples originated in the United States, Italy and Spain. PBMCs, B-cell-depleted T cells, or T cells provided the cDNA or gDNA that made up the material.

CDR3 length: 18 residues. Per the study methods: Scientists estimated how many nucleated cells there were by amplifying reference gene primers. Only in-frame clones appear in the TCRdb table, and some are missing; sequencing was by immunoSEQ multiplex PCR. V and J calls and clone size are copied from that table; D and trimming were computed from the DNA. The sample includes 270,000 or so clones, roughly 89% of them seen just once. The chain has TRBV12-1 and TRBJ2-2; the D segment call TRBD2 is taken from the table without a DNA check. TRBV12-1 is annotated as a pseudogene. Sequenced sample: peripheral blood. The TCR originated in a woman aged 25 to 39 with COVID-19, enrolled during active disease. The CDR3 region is CASSFVLAGVNWGGELFF. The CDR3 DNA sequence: TGTGCCAGCAGCTTTGTACTAGCGGGGGTCAATTGGGGCGGGGAGCTGTTTTTT.